This T cell receptor (beta chain) was obtained from a study of blood T cell repertoires in COVID-19. The wider study: COVID-19 samples from acute and convalescent phases originated in the United States, Italy and Spain. Nucleic acid was either cDNA or gDNA, and it came from T cells, B-cell-depleted T cells, or PBMCs.

This CDR3 is 15 amino acids long. Germline V gene sequence: CDR1 LNHDA, CDR2 SQIVND (reference sequence). The ends lost 6 bases at V and 4 bases at J; junction bases unmatched: 6. In the original analysis: Scientists estimated how many nucleated cells there were by amplifying reference gene primers. Produced via immunoSEQ multiplex PCR; TCRdb's table is partial and in-frame only. The DNA was the basis for D and trimming; V, J and clone size are from that table. The table has roughly 200,000 clones, roughly 80% seen once; the top ten hold roughly 7.9%. Source material: peripheral blood. The sequence derives from a woman older than 75 with acute or convalescent COVID-19. The chain couples TRBV19 to TRBJ1-5; 10 bases are shared with TRBD1. The CDR3: CASRTTGGGNQPQHF. The CDR3 DNA reads as TGTGCCAGTAGGACGACAGGGGGCGGGAATCAGCCCCAGCATTTT.